This T cell receptor (beta chain) was retrieved from a study of CD8 T cells in Susac syndrome. cDNA came from roughly 0.53 to 1 ug RNA primed by random hexamers. TCRdb re-analysed the immunoSEQ multiplex PCR reads in MiXCR, keeping a single row per CDR3 protein. The table includes approximately 200,000 distinct CDR3 sequences, around 95% detected once. J gave up 3 bases and V 6 bases, and 3 bases lay outside the gene matches. The CDR3 runs 12 residues. The germline V gene encodes CDR1 SQVTM and CDR2 ANQGSEA. Study-level findings and limits: The study acknowledged a relatively small number of individuals in its TCR sequencing and HLA analysis.

Comments on this clonotype: Its specificity is unknown.

Sequencing of TCR beta drew on CD8+ and CD4+ T cells from blood. Sequencing was done on a sample of CD4+ T cells from PBMCs. The chain employs TRBV29-1 and TRBJ1-2; TRBD1 matches at 8 bases. The TCR was taken from a human donor with multiple sclerosis. The CDR3 region has the DNA TGCAGCGTCACGGACAGGGACTATGGCTACACCTTC. It codes for CSVTDRDYGYTF.